This T cell receptor beta chain was identified during a study of blood T cell repertoires in COVID-19. Overall study: T cells, B-cell-depleted T cells, or PBMCs provided the cDNA or gDNA that served as material.

Per the authors' pipeline: It was from reference gene primer amplification that nucleated cell counts were estimated. The data were produced by immunoSEQ multiplex PCR, yet TCRdb's version contains in-frame clones alone and is incomplete. The V and J calls and clone size come from that table; D and trimming were worked out from the DNA. The data show some 130,000 clones, around 73% seen once. The CDR3 spans 12 residues. Germline CDR1 reads ENHRY; CDR2 reads SYGVKD. Trimming removed 8 bases at V and 0 bases at J, with 6 bases between. The receptor was derived from a man in his fifties or sixties who had recovered from COVID-19. Sequencing input: peripheral blood. The chain joins TRBV10-3 to TRBJ2-3; D gene unclear. The CDR3 bases are TGTGCCATCGAGGATAGCACAGATACGCAGTATTTT. It yields the protein CAIEDSTDTQYF.